A selection of T cell receptor beta chains follows, all from one sample in a study of OX40 agonist ivuxolimab in advanced cancers. Method: immunoSEQ multiplex PCR; TCRdb's copy keeps in-frame clones and lacks some. The sample carries tens of thousands of clones, around 87% recorded once. The starting material was CD4+ or CD8+ T cells sorted from blood, obtained in a trial of the OX40 agonist ivuxolimab. The receptors derive from an adult with an advanced solid tumor such as melanoma, head and neck, liver or kidney cancer. The CDR3 runs from the conserved cysteine through the conserved F or W. D genes are given only for firm matches. The listing skips clone size in some rows; elsewhere it reads once, few, many or a size class.

CASSSRGEGKLFF,TGTGCCAGCAGCTCCCGGGGGGAGGGGAAACTGTTTTTT,-,-,TRBJ1-4,TRBV7-2
CASSLASTGMWF,TGTGCCAGCAGCTTAGCGTCTACAGGGATGTGGTTC,-,-,TRBJ2-7,TRBV7-6
CASRTTGKITGELFF,TGTGCCAGCAGGACTACCGGGAAGATCACCGGGGAGCTGTTTTTT,once,-,TRBJ2-2,TRBV11-2
CASSEGGYQETQYF,TGTGCCAGCAGTGAAGGGGGGTACCAAGAGACCCAGTACTTC,-,-,TRBJ2-5,TRBV2
CAISEGGPYGYTF,TGTGCCATCAGTGAGGGCGGCCCCTATGGCTACACCTTC,few,-,TRBJ1-2,TRBV10-3
CACSRRGGNYNEQFF,TGTGCCTGCTCTAGGAGGGGAGGTAACTACAATGAGCAGTTCTTC,-,-,TRBJ2-1,TRBV30
CASSESGQLDNEQFF,TGCGCCAGCAGTGAGTCTGGCCAACTAGACAATGAGCAGTTCTTC,-,-,TRBJ2-1,TRBV10-1
CASLSGQGLRAFF,TGTGCCAGTCTCTCTGGACAGGGGCTTCGAGCTTTCTTT,-,TRBD1,TRBJ1-1,TRBV19
CASSRAVGVETQYF,TGCGCCAGCTCCCGAGCGGTGGGGGTGGAGACCCAGTACTTC,-,-,TRBJ2-5,TRBV4-1
CASSLGRGLGDTQYF,TGTGCCAGCAGCTTGGGGAGGGGGCTGGGAGATACGCAGTATTTT,-,-,TRBJ2-3,TRBV5-6
CAWSVWDRGNEQYF,TGTGCCTGGAGTGTATGGGACAGGGGCAACGAGCAGTACTTC,-,TRBD1,TRBJ2-7,TRBV30
CASSLEHGRVEQYF,TGTGCCAGCAGCTTAGAACACGGGAGGGTAGAGCAGTACTTC,-,TRBD2,TRBJ2-7,TRBV7-2
CASSPTGAPGAFF,TGCGCCAGCAGCCCGACAGGGGCGCCTGGAGCTTTCTTT,-,TRBD1,TRBJ1-1,TRBV4-1
CASSANLGGSDTQYF,TGTGCCAGCAGCGCAAACTTGGGCGGCTCAGATACGCAGTATTTT,-,-,TRBJ2-3,TRBV7-2
CASSLVTHNRNEQFF,TGTGCCAGCAGCTTGGTGACCCACAACCGGAATGAGCAGTTCTTC,-,-,TRBJ2-1,TRBV7-3
CASSSRLAVTDTQYF,TGTGCCAGCTCCTCTCGACTAGCCGTCACAGATACGCAGTATTTT,-,TRBD2,TRBJ2-3,TRBV18
CASRASGSLETQYF,TGTGCCAGCAGGGCCTCAGGGTCCTTAGAGACCCAGTACTTC,-,-,TRBJ2-5,TRBV25-1
CASRPGPGQSEAFF,TGTGCCAGCAGGCCGGGCCCCGGGCAGTCGGAAGCTTTCTTT,once,-,TRBJ1-1,TRBV27
CASSLQQRSPYEQYF,TGTGCCAGCAGCTTACAACAGCGCTCACCCTACGAGCAGTACTTC,-,-,TRBJ2-7,TRBV11-3
CASSLGRENTEAFF,TGCGCCAGCAGCTTGGGCAGGGAGAACACTGAAGCTTTCTTT,-,-,TRBJ1-1,TRBV5-1
CAWSRTGGNNQPQHF,TGTGCCTGGAGTCGGACAGGGGGTAACAATCAGCCCCAGCATTTT,-,TRBD1,TRBJ1-5,TRBV30
CASSQRQGASDTQYF,TGCGCCAGCAGCCAAAGACAGGGGGCATCAGATACGCAGTATTTT,-,TRBD1,TRBJ2-3,TRBV5-1
CASSGNDGYTF,TGTGCCAGCAGCGGGAATGATGGCTACACCTTC,few,-,TRBJ1-2,TRBV6-6
CASSLRASGGREQFF,TGTGCCAGCAGTTTAAGGGCTAGCGGAGGCCGTGAGCAGTTCTTC,-,TRBD2,TRBJ2-1,TRBV27
CASKSTDATDTEAFF,TGTGCCAGTAAATCCACCGACGCTACCGACACTGAAGCTTTCTTT,-,-,TRBJ1-1,TRBV19
CASSAGLHTQYF,TGTGCCAGCAGCGCAGGGCTGCATACGCAGTATTTT,-,-,TRBJ2-3,TRBV9